The sequence of this TCR beta chain was determined in a study of blood T cell repertoires in COVID-19. In the study overall: Sites in the United States, Italy and Spain provided acute and convalescent COVID-19 samples. The cDNA or gDNA used as material had been derived from T cells, B-cell-depleted T cells, or PBMCs.

In the study's own analysis: Amplification from reference gene primers served as the basis for estimated nucleated cell counts. Clones were sequenced by immunoSEQ multiplex PCR, and TCRdb holds only the in-frame ones, with some missing. That table is the source of V, J and clone size, and D and trimming were worked out from the DNA. Among about 260,000 clones, about 88% were seen once, and the ten largest hold over 4%. Participants came from about two dozen US areas, aged roughly 18 to 95 years. Trimming took 6 bases from V and 0 from J, leaving 8 bases between them. In germline, CDR1 is KGHDR, CDR2 SFDVKD. The CDR3 is 14 residues long.

Material: PBMCs or T cells enriched from blood (not recorded which). The origin of this receptor is a man aged 25-45 years with acute COVID-19. This rearrangement joins TRBV24-1 to TRBJ1-3, with D hard to call. For the CDR3, the DNA is TGTGCCACCAGTACTGGGAGCTCTGGAAACACCATATATTTT. Protein sequence: CATSTGSSGNTIYF.